This TCR beta chain was documented in a study of shared clonotypes between healthy human individuals. V lost 4 bases and J lost 0, with 10 bases in between. The CDR3 contains 14 residues. CDR1 and CDR2 from the germline V gene are SGHRS and YFSETQ. It was CD45RO-negative cells, positively selected for CCR7, that made up naive CD8 cells, with terminally differentiated effector memory CD45RA+ cells excluded. Using immunoSEQ multiplex PCR, the repertoire was profiled, and TCRdb retains in-frame clones only, with some absent. The repertoire has some 580,000 clones, roughly 98% of them found once; the top ten carry 0.3%.

The TCR originated in a man aged 30 to 45 in good health. The chain employs TRBV5-1 and TRBJ1-1; D gene uncertain. The sequencing input was naive CD8+ T cells sorted from blood. The CDR3 spells CASSLRAMNTEAFF. The CDR3 DNA reads TGCGCCAGCAGCCTGAGGGCGATGAACACTGAAGCTTTCTTT. The full variable domain, rest sourced from reference TRBV5-1 and TRBJ1-1, is KAGVTQTPRYLIKTRGQQVTLSCSPISGHRSVSWYQQTPGQGLQFLFEYFSETQRNKGNFPGRFSGRQFSNSRSEMNVSTLELGDSALYLCASSLRAMNTEAFFGQGTRLTVV.